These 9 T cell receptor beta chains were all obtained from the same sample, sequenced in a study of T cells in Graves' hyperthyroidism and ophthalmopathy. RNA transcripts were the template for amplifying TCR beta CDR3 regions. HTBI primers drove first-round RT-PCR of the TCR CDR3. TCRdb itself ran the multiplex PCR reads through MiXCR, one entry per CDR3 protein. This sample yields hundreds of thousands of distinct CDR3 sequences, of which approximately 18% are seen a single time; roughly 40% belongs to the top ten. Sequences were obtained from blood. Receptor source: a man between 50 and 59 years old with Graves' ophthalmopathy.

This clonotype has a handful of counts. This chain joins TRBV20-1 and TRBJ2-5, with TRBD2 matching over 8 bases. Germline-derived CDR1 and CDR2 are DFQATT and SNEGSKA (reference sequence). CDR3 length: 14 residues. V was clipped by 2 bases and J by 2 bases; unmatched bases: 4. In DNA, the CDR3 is TGCAGTGCTAGAATGGCGGGAGGTCAAGAGACCCAGTACTTC. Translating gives CSARMAGGQETQYF.

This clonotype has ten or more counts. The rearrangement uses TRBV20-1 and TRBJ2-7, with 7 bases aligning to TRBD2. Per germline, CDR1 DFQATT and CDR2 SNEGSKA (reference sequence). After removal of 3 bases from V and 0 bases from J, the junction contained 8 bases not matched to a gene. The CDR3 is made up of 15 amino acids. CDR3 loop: CSARDPSGSSYEQYF. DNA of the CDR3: TGCAGTGCTAGGGATCCTAGCGGAAGCTCCTACGAGCAGTACTTC.

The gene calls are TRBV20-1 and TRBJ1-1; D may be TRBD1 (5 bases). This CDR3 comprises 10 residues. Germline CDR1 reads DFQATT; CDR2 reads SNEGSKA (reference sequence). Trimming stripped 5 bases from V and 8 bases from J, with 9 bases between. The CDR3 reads CSAQTEEAFF. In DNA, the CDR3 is TGCAGTGCTCAGACAGAGGAAGCTTTCTTT.

The CDR3 sequence: CASSSPGWIPEAFF. In DNA form, the CDR3 reads TGTGCCAGCAGTTCACCCGGGTGGATCCCTGAAGCTTTCTTT. The chain joins TRBV6-5 to TRBJ1-1; unclear D gene. In germline, CDR1 is MNHEY, CDR2 SVGAGI. This CDR3 has 14 residues. The V and J ends lost 4 bases and 6 bases respectively, with 15 bases between them.

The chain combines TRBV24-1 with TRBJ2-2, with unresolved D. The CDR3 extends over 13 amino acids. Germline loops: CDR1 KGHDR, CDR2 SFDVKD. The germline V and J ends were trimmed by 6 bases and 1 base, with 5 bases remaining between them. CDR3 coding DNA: TGTGCCACCAGTTACGGGAACACCGGGGAGCTGTTTTTT. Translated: CATSYGNTGELFF.

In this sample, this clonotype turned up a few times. The CDR3 bases are TGCGCCAGCAGGGGGGGACAGATCACCGGGGAGCTGTTTTTT. Translated, it gives CASRGGQITGELFF. The V call is TRBV10-2, the J call TRBJ2-2; D might be TRBD1 (7 bases). Trimming left V 6 bases short and J 4 bases short, with 12 bases between. The CDR3 contains 14 residues. From germline, CDR1 is WSHSY and CDR2 SAAADI.

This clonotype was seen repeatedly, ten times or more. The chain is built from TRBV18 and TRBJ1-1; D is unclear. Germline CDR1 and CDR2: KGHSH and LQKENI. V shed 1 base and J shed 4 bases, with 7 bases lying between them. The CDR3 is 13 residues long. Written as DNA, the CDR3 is TGTGCCAGCTCACCACGCCGCTTCACTGAAGCTTTCTTT. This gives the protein CASSPRRFTEAFF.

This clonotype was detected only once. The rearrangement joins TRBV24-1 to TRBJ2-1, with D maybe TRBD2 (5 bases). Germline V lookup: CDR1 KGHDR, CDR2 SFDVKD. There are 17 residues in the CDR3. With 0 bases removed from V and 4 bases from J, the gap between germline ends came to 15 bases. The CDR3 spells CATSDLKDPRRYNEQFF. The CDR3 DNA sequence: TGTGCCACCAGTGATTTGAAGGACCCTCGGAGGTACAATGAGCAGTTCTTC.

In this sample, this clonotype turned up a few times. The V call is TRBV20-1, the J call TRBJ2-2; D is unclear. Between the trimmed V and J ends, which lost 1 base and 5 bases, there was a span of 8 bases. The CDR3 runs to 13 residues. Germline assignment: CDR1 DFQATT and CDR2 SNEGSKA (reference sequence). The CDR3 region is CSARGIRTGELFF. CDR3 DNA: TGCAGTGCTAGAGGGATTCGAACCGGGGAGCTGTTTTTT.